A selection of T cell receptor beta chains follows, all from one sample in a study of blood T cells in healthy people across ages. TCRdb analysed the 5' RACE reads with MiXCR anew, one entry per CDR3 protein. This table has some 1,800,000 distinct CDR3 sequences, about two fifths appearing once. Specimen: blood. These receptors were taken from a human donor in good health. Both conserved end residues are part of each CDR3. A D gene is named only where the DNA matches it firmly. Clone size is given for some rows only: seen once, a few or many times, or a class if the clone is expanded.

clone_size,j_call,d_call,v_call,cdr3_nt,cdr3_aa
NA,TRBJ2-3,NA,TRBV4-3,TGCGCCAGCAGCCAAGAGGTCGGCGGGACCACAGATACGCAGTATTTT,CASSQEVGGTTDTQYF
NA,TRBJ2-1,NA,TRBV29-1,TGCAGCGTGGAGGACGGGTACAATGAGCAGTTCTTC,CSVEDGYNEQFF
NA,TRBJ2-5,NA,TRBV29-1,TGCAGCGTTGAAAAGTTTGGTGGGTTAGAGACCCAGTACTTC,CSVEKFGGLETQYF
NA,TRBJ2-1,NA,TRBV29-1,TGCAGCGTTGAGGGGCCCAACACCTACAATGAGCAGTTCTTC,CSVEGPNTYNEQFF
NA,TRBJ1-4,NA,TRBV27,TGTGCCAGTAAACGCCTCGAGGGAGCTAATGAAAAACTGTTTTTT,CASKRLEGANEKLFF
NA,TRBJ2-7,TRBD2,TRBV28,TGTGCCATCCAACTAGCGACCTCCTACGAGCAGTACTTC,CAIQLATSYEQYF
few,TRBJ2-1,TRBD2,TRBV27,TGTGCCAGCAGTTCCTTGACTAGCGGGGCAGCCTACAATGAGCAGTTCTTC,CASSSLTSGAAYNEQFF
few,TRBJ2-3,NA,TRBV5-1,TGCGCCAGCACCGCCAGGGTCAACTCCCGCACAGATACGCAGTATTTT,CASTARVNSRTDTQYF
NA,TRBJ2-1,TRBD1,TRBV7-2,TGTGCCAGCAGCTTGAGGGGGCCCGGCACAGGAGAGCAGTTCTTC,CASSLRGPGTGEQFF
NA,TRBJ2-3,TRBD2,TRBV12-3/TRBV12-4,TGTGCCAGCAGGGGACTAGCGGGGGTGGATACGCAGTATTTT,CASRGLAGVDTQYF
NA,TRBJ2-7,TRBD2,TRBV20-1,TGCAGTGCTAGAGATCAATTGGGAGGGCCGCGGCGCTACGAGCAGTACTTC,CSARDQLGGPRRYEQYF
NA,TRBJ1-5,NA,TRBV11-2,TGTGCCAGCAGCTCAGGGGCACCGAATCAGCCCCAGCATTTT,CASSSGAPNQPQHF
NA,TRBJ2-1,NA,TRBV7-2,TGTGCCAGCAGCTTAGGTATGTGGAGGGATGAGCAGTTCTTC,CASSLGMWRDEQFF
NA,TRBJ1-2,NA,TRBV6-5,TGTGCCAGCAGTTACTCTGTGGGGAATCGCCGCTTCTGCACCTTC,CASSYSVGNRRFCTF
NA,TRBJ2-1,NA,TRBV7-3,TGTGCCAGCAGCCCCCCCCTAGCAGAGGGTGAGCAGTTCTTC,CASSPPLAEGEQFF
few,TRBJ1-5,TRBD1,TRBV12-3/TRBV12-4,TGTGCCAGCAGAAAAACAGGGGGCTTTCAGCCCCAGCATTTT,CASRKTGGFQPQHF
NA,TRBJ2-3,NA,TRBV2,TGTGCCAGCAGTGAAGGAGTCGAACAGTCTAGCACAGATACGCAGTATTTT,CASSEGVEQSSTDTQYF
few,TRBJ2-3,NA,TRBV7-3,TGTGCCAGCAGCCCAACCCCTAGGGGGACGCAGTATTTT,CASSPTPRGTQYF
few,TRBJ1-1,NA,TRBV10-3,TGTGCCGCAACACCACACGGCGACACTGAAGCTTTCTTT,CAATPHGDTEAFF
NA,TRBJ1-1,NA,TRBV7-9,TGTGCCAGCAGCCCTCTTGGGCAGAGCACTGTAGCTTTCTTT,CASSPLGQSTVAFF
NA,TRBJ1-1,NA,TRBV20-1,TGCAGTGCTAGAGAAACGTGGGGGGCGGCTTTCTTT,CSARETWGAAFF
NA,TRBJ2-7,NA,TRBV27,TGTGCCAGCAGTTTAGTGTCAGTAAACCCCTACGAGCAGTACTTC,CASSLVSVNPYEQYF